Detailed here is one T cell receptor (beta chain). Its specificity is unknown. Separate from the roughly 720-subject first cohort was the approximately 120-subject validation cohort, to which the donors belonged. This CDR3 contains 11 residues. Trimming shortened V by 7 bases and J by 3 bases, and 6 bases separated the two germline ends. Germline assignment: CDR1 SNHLY and CDR2 FYNNEI. Some clones are missing from TCRdb's copy, which holds only in-frame ones; the method was immunoSEQ multiplex PCR. The table lists some 80,000 clones, almost 97% of them singletons, with roughly 1.5% in the top ten. The sample is drawn from a study of cytomegalovirus exposure and HLA in healthy donors. Findings and limits, study-wide: The study recorded more than 150 TCR beta chains that were cytomegalovirus-associated. As was reported, the classifier diagnosed cytomegalovirus status with high specificity and sensitivity.

The rearrangement joins TRBV2 to TRBJ2-5; D is undetermined. Sequences were obtained from PBMCs. This TCR came from a young man in good health and CMV-seropositive. The CDR3 region is CASTPEETQYF. The CDR3, as DNA: TGTGCCAGCACCCCTGAAGAGACCCAGTACTTC.